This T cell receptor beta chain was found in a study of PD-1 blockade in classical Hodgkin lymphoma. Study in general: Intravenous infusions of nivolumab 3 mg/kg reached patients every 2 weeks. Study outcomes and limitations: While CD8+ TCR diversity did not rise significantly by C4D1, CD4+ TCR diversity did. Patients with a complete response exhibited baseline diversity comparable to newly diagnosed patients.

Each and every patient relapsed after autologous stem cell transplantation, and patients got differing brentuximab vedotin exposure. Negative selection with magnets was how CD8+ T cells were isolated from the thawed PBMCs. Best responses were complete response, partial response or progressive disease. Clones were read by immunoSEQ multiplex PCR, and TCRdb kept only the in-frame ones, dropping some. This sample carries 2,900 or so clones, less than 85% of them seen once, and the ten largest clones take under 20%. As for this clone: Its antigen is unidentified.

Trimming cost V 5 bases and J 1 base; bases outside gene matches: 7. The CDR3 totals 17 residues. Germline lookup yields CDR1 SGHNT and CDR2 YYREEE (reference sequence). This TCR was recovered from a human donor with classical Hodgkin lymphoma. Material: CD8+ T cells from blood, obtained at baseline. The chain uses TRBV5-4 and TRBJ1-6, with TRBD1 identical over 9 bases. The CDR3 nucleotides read TGTGCCAGCAGGGTGGGGACAGGGAAGTCCTATAATTCACCCCTCCACTTT. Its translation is CASRVGTGKSYNSPLHF.